The clone carrying this T cell receptor (beta chain) was detected many times. Germline V lookup: CDR1 SGHNT, CDR2 YENEEA. Trimming shortened V by 2 bases and J by 5 bases, and 12 bases separated the two germline ends. The CDR3 totals 14 residues. The data were obtained in a study of T cells in localized non-small cell lung cancer. Assay: immunoSEQ multiplex PCR; the TCRdb copy retains only in-frame clones and omits some. The sample shows a few thousand clones, 20% to 25% of them seen only once. This chain connects TRBV11-3 to TRBJ2-5; D call uncertain. The sequence was obtained from a man aged 40 to 70 with stage III lung adenocarcinoma. This sample comprised lung tumor tissue, obtained before any cancer treatment. CDR3 DNA: TGTGCCAGCAGCTTAACGGTTATCGGGGAGACCCAGTACTTC. Translated, it gives CASSLTVIGETQYF.